A selection of T cell receptor beta chains follows, all from one sample in a study of identical twins. Using its own MiXCR run on the 5' RACE reads, TCRdb lists one record per CDR3 protein. The sample has 400,000 to 600,000 distinct CDR3 sequences, approximately 20% seen once. These data also formed part of another study, on yellow fever vaccine responses in identical twins.

The sample was CD4+ T cells sorted from blood. The receptors come from a woman between 18 and 30 years old in good health. Each CDR3 is given with its conserved first and last residue. A D gene is named only where the DNA matches it firmly. Clone size is not always given. Where it is, it says once, few, many or a class for expanded clones.

D gene	V gene	J gene	clone size	CDR3 DNA	CDR3 protein
TRBD1	TRBV12-3/TRBV12-4	TRBJ1-2	-	TGTGCCACCGGCAGGGGGAAGGGCTACACCTTC	CATGRGKGYTF
-	TRBV7-2	TRBJ2-3	-	TGTGCCAGCAGCTTAGATATGGGGACAGATACGCAGTATTTT	CASSLDMGTDTQYF
-	TRBV4-1	TRBJ2-1	many	TGCGCCAGCAGCCACGGGGGCGGGACCCCCTCCAATGAGCAGTTCTTC	CASSHGGGTPSNEQFF
-	TRBV20-1	TRBJ2-3	-	TGCAGTGCGGAAAACCTAATGCAGGGGAGGGGCTATACGCAGTATTTT	CSAENLMQGRGYTQYF
-	TRBV5-1	TRBJ2-3	many	TGTGCCAGCAGTTTACAGGGTTCTAGCACAGATACGCAGTATTTT	CASSLQGSSTDTQYF
-	TRBV10-3	TRBJ1-3	few	TGTGCCATCAGTGAGTCGACCAGCTCTGGAAACACCATATATTTT	CAISESTSSGNTIYF
-	TRBV29-1	TRBJ2-7	few	TGCAGCGTTGACGGGCAGGCGGGAGAGCAGTACTTC	CSVDGQAGEQYF
TRBD1	TRBV3-1	TRBJ2-6	-	TGTGCCAGCAGCCAAGGGACAGGGGGCTCTGGGGCCAACGTCCTGACTTTC	CASSQGTGGSGANVLTF
TRBD1	TRBV7-2	TRBJ2-7	-	TGTGCCAGCAGCCGGGACAGGCTAACCTACGAGCAGTACTTC	CASSRDRLTYEQYF
TRBD1	TRBV6-1	TRBJ2-7	-	TGTGCCAGCAGCCCCGCGGGACAGGTCTCCTACGAGCAGTACTTC	CASSPAGQVSYEQYF
-	TRBV12-3/TRBV12-4	TRBJ1-1	-	TGTGCCAGCAGTTTCGGATTAGGGGGGAACACTGAAGCTTTCTTT	CASSFGLGGNTEAFF
TRBD2	TRBV4-1	TRBJ2-3	-	TGCGCCAGCAGCCAAGTGGGCAGGGGGCCGGGACTAGCGGGTGGTGGGGATACGCAGTATTTT	CASSQVGRGPGLAGGGDTQYF
TRBD2	TRBV4-2	TRBJ2-1	-	TGTGCCAGCAGCCTACAAGGGCGGGAGCCTTTCCTCTCCTACAATGAGCAGTTCTTC	CASSLQGREPFLSYNEQFF
-	TRBV24-1	TRBJ2-1	-	TGTGCCACCAGTGACACCGGAAATTACAATGAGCAGTTCTTC	CATSDTGNYNEQFF
TRBD1	TRBV7-9	TRBJ1-2	few	TGTGCCAGCAGCCGACAGGGGGCGTCTGGCTACACCTTC	CASSRQGASGYTF
TRBD2	TRBV6-1	TRBJ2-1	few	TGTGCCAGCAGCAAACCCGGACTAGCGGGATACAATGAGCAGTTCTTC	CASSKPGLAGYNEQFF
-	TRBV5-1	TRBJ2-1	-	TGCGCCAGCAGCCGGAAGACTAGTCAGTTCAATGAGCAGTTCTTC	CASSRKTSQFNEQFF
-	TRBV5-1	TRBJ2-2	few	TGCGCCAGCAAAGGAACCCTAGACCGAACCGGGGAGCTGTTTTTT	CASKGTLDRTGELFF
-	TRBV9	TRBJ1-6	-	TGTGCCAGCAGCGCCTACCAACTTGCGTCACCCCTCCACTTT	CASSAYQLASPLHF
-	TRBV27	TRBJ1-6	-	TGTGCCAGCAGCTTGGGGCTCCCAAACAGGCCGCCCAGCTCCTATAATTCACCCCTCCACTTT	CASSLGLPNRPPSSYNSPLHF